The TCR beta chain described here comes from a study of sequential checkpoint blockade in melanoma. CDR3 length: 14 residues. Germline V lookup: CDR1 MDHEN, CDR2 SYDVKM. V shed 10 bases and J 4 bases; nucleotides not matched to a gene: 8. Treatment reported: randomized to nivolumab then ipilimumab (arm A) or the reverse (arm B). Data came from immunoSEQ multiplex PCR; TCRdb stores just in-frame clones and leaves some out. The sample contains approximately 2,200 clones, approximately 22% of which appear only once. V usage is TRBV28 and J usage is TRBJ2-3; 10 bases agree with TRBD1. Sequencing was performed on tumor tissue (inferred from file names), taken from a patient given nivolumab and ipilimumab in sequence. The sequence derives from a human donor with melanoma. CDR3: CATQDRGGADTQYF. CDR3 sequence (DNA): TGTGCCACACAGGACAGGGGGGGAGCAGATACGCAGTATTTT.